The clone carrying this T cell receptor beta chain was counted between two and nine times. Its target is unknown. Treg sorting used a CD4+CD25+CD127-/low gate. Study-level findings and limits: Tumor Treg TCRs overlapped most with tumor naive CD4+ cells. Tumor memory CD4+ T cell TCR gene usage was found to cluster with blood and lymph node memory CD4+ cells and with lymph node naive CD4+ cells. The larger cohort examined one V-J beta rearrangement, not whole repertoires.

Trimming took 4 bases from V and 1 from J; bases not matched to a gene: 4. Germline CDR1 is MGHRA and CDR2 is YSYEKL. CDR3 length: 15 amino acids. Full-length variable regions came from constant-region reverse primers plus semi-nested Nested Universal Primer A PCR. One entry per CDR3 protein results from TCRdb running MiXCR on the 5' RACE reads. The table includes approximately 40,000 distinct CDR3 sequences, approximately 22% detected once. The TCR sequence derives from a female donor with breast cancer. The V gene is TRBV4-1, the J gene TRBJ2-5; 9 bases line up with TRBD1. Sequencing was carried out using Tregs sorted from blood. CDR3 in amino acids: CASSRLTGGQETQYF. The CDR3 DNA is TGCGCCAGCAGCCGATTGACAGGGGGCCAAGAGACCCAGTACTTC.